These T cell receptor beta chains were read from a single sample in a study of shared clonotypes between healthy human individuals. The data were produced by immunoSEQ multiplex PCR, yet TCRdb's version contains in-frame clones alone and is incomplete. The sample contains about 610,000 clones, about 96% of which appear only once. Material for sequencing was naive CD8+ T cells sorted from blood. These receptors all come from a woman under 40 in good health. CDR3s include the opening cysteine and the closing phenylalanine or tryptophan. The order of the fields is clone size, D gene, V gene, J gene, CDR3 protein, CDR3 DNA. D genes are given only for firm matches. Part of the rows lack a size; the others show once, few, many or a class for expanded clones.

once	-	TRBV30	TRBJ2-1	CAWSVIDNEQFF	TGTGCCTGGAGTGTTATTGACAATGAGCAGTTCTTC
-	TRBD1	TRBV28	TRBJ1-1	CASSGQENTEAFF	TGTGCCAGCTCGGGACAGGAGAACACTGAAGCTTTCTTT
-	-	TRBV28	TRBJ2-1	CASTLVGGSYNEQFF	TGTGCCAGCACCCTGGTGGGGGGTTCCTACAATGAGCAGTTCTTC
-	-	TRBV2	TRBJ2-1	CASRPAWDEQFF	TGTGCCAGCAGGCCTGCCTGGGATGAGCAGTTCTTC
-	TRBD2	TRBV29-1	TRBJ2-3	CSARTLTSYREDTQYF	TGCAGCGCGAGGACCTTGACTAGCTACCGGGAAGATACGCAGTATTTT
-	TRBD1	TRBV7-9	TRBJ2-7	CASSSQGNPYEQYF	TGTGCCAGCAGCTCACAGGGGAACCCCTACGAGCAGTACTTC
-	TRBD2	TRBV5-6	TRBJ2-7	CASSLGLVADYEQYF	TGTGCCAGCAGCTTAGGACTAGTGGCGGACTACGAGCAGTACTTC
once	-	TRBV28	TRBJ2-7	CASSLIYEQYF	TGTGCCAGCAGTCTCATCTACGAGCAGTACTTC
-	-	TRBV27	TRBJ1-1	CAAAALIAINTEAFF	TGTGCCGCGGCGGCCCTAATTGCCATCAACACTGAAGCTTTCTTT
-	-	TRBV9	TRBJ1-3	CASSVAGNTIYF	TGTGCCAGCAGCGTAGCTGGAAACACCATATATTTT
-	-	TRBV7-6	TRBJ2-7	CASSLRTLQYF	TGTGCCAGCAGCTTAAGAACCCTCCAGTACTTC
-	-	TRBV9	TRBJ1-2	CASSVGGYGYTF	TGTGCCAGCAGCGTTGGGGGGTATGGCTACACCTTC
once	TRBD1	TRBV19	TRBJ2-2	CASTPGQGLGGELFF	TGTGCCAGTACCCCGGGACAGGGGTTGGGCGGGGAGCTGTTTTTT
-	TRBD1	TRBV19	TRBJ2-2	CASSMVQGGTGELFF	TGTGCCAGTAGTATGGTACAGGGGGGCACCGGGGAGCTGTTTTTT
-	-	TRBV2	TRBJ1-1	CAGRGRVGTEAFF	TGTGCCGGACGGGGCAGGGTGGGAACTGAAGCTTTCTTT
-	TRBD1	TRBV28	TRBJ1-5	CASSLQGASNQPQHF	TGTGCCAGCAGTCTACAGGGGGCTAGCAATCAGCCCCAGCATTTT
-	-	TRBV11-2	TRBJ2-5	CASSLGPLPYF	TGTGCCAGCAGCTTAGGGCCTCTCCCCTACTTC
-	-	TRBV2	TRBJ1-5	CASSEAQYQPQHF	TGTGCCAGCAGTGAAGCGCAATATCAGCCCCAGCATTTT
-	-	TRBV27	TRBJ2-3	CASSSRTKPDTQYF	TGTGCCAGCAGTTCGAGGACAAAGCCAGATACGCAGTATTTT
-	TRBD1	TRBV27	TRBJ2-7	CASMDRGHYEQYF	TGTGCCAGCATGGACAGGGGGCACTACGAGCAGTACTTC
-	TRBD2	TRBV4-1	TRBJ2-1	CASSHSPAGVNEQFF	TGCGCCAGCAGCCATTCCCCAGCGGGAGTGAATGAGCAGTTCTTC
-	-	TRBV27	TRBJ2-5	CATREPRGTQYF	TGTGCCACCAGAGAACCCCGCGGGACCCAGTACTTC
-	-	TRBV9	TRBJ2-2	CASSTGRRVANTGELFF	TGTGCCAGCAGCACCGGGAGACGGGTAGCGAACACCGGGGAGCTGTTTTTT
-	-	TRBV5-1	TRBJ1-1	CASSLRSNTEAFF	TGCGCCAGCAGCTTACGTTCGAACACTGAAGCTTTCTTT
-	-	TRBV6-1	TRBJ2-7	CASTRRELGGYEQYF	TGTGCCAGCACCAGAAGGGAATTGGGCGGGTACGAGCAGTACTTC
-	-	TRBV5-1	TRBJ2-2	CASSLSDPNTGELFF	TGCGCCAGCAGCTTGTCGGACCCGAACACCGGGGAGCTGTTTTTT
-	-	TRBV7-8	TRBJ2-1	CASSLVTIYNEQFF	TGTGCCAGCAGCTTAGTCACCATCTACAATGAGCAGTTCTTC
-	TRBD2	TRBV7-6	TRBJ2-1	CASSSPGGSYNEQFF	TGTGCCAGCAGCTCCCCGGGAGGTTCCTACAATGAGCAGTTCTTC